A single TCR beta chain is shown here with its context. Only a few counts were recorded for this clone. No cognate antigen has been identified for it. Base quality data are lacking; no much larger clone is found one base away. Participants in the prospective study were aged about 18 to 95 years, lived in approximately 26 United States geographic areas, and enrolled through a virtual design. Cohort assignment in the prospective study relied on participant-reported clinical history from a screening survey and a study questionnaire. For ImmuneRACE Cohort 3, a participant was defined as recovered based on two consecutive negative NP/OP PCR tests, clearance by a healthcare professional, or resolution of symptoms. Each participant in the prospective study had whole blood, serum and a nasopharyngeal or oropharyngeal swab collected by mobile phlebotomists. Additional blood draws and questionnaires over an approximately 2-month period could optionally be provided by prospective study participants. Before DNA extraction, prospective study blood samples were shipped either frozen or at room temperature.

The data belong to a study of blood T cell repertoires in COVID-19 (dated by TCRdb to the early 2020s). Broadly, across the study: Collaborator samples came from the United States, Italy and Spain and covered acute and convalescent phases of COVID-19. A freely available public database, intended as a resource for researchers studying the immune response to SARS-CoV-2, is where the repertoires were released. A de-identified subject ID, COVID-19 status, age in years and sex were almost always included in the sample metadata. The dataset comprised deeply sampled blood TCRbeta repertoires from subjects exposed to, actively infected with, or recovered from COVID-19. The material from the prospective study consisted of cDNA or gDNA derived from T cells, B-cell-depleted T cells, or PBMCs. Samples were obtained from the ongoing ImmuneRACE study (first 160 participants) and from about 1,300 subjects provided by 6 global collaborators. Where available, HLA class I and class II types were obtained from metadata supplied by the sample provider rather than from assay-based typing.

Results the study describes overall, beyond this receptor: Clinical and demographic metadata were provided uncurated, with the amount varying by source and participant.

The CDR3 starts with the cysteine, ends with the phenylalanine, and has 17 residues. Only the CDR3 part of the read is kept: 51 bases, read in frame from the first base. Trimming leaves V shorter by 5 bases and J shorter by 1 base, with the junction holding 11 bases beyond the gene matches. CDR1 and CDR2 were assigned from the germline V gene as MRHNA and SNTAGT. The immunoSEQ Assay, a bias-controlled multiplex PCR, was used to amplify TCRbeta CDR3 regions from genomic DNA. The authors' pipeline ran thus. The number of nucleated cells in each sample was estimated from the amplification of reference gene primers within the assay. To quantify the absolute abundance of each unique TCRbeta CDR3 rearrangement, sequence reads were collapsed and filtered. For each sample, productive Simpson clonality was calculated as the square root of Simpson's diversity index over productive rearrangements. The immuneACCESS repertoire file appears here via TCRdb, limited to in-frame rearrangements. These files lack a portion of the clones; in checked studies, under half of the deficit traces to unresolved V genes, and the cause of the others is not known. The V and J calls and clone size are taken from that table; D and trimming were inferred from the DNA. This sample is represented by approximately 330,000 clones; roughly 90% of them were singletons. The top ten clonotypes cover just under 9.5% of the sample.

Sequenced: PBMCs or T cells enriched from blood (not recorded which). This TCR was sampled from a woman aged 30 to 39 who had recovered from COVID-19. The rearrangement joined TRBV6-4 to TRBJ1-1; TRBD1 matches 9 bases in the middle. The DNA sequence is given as TGTGCCAGCAGTCAGGGAGGGACAGGGAGTAGGAACACTGAAGCTTTCTTT. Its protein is CASSQGGTGSRNTEAFF.